This TCR beta chain came from a study of response to subunit inactivated influenza vaccine (dated by TCRdb to the late 2010s). Study-level background: Deep quantitative profiling of the T cell receptor repertoire was used in the study to follow responses to a trivalent subunit inactivated influenza vaccine. Summary of the overall study and its limitations: It was suggested by the authors that each seasonal influenza vaccination may recruit only a limited number of new T cells.

Library preparation was by RT-PCR. Reads for this sample came from an Illumina HiSeq 2500. TCRdb's own reprocessing of the public reads used fastp at Q25 and MiXCR and kept productive beta chains. Records with the same CDR3 protein are collapsed into one entry carrying the most frequent genes and DNA. Within this sample are about 570,000 distinct CDR3 sequences, with about 11% of them counted one time only. The ten largest account for approximately 10% of the sample. CDR1 and CDR2 are read off the germline V gene as LGHNA and YNFKEQ. Ends trimmed: V by 0 bases, J by 2 bases; bases unmatched to a gene: 14. Taken from cysteine to phenylalanine, the CDR3 has 19 residues. The entry retains the CDR3 DNA only, 57 bases that are in frame from base 1. Remarks on this clonotype: Its antigen has not been determined. No qualities accompany the bases; no much larger clone lies one base away.

These same data were also listed under a study on T cells expressing NK-cell markers. That second report states: 5'RACE template switching, by which a universal primer site and unique molecular identifiers were added, was used to make TCR beta cDNA libraries. Three sorted T-cell subsets (CD3+CD56+NKG2C+, CD3+CD56+NKG2C- and CD3+CD56-NKG2C+) from fewer than 10 donors had their TCR beta-chain repertoires profiled. Of the eight sequenced donors, seven were found to be HCMV-seropositive and one was found to be HCMV-seronegative. To restrict sorting to alphabetaTCR-expressing T cells, an anti-gammadeltaTCR antibody was added in several experiments. In roughly six donors, the dominant CD3+CD56+NKG2C+ clonotypes ranked among the top 10 CD8+ clonotypes, making up roughly 1.0-7.0% of CD8+ T cells. Those dominant clonotypes were again the most abundant among CD3+CD56-NKG2C+ cells in a few donors, at about 25-60.1%. Whether the expanded NKG2C-expressing T cell clones were specific for HCMV antigens was left unclear. Randomly selected healthy volunteers, three men and five women, were used as the eight sequenced donors. HCMV serostatus was determined by detecting HCMV-specific IgG in serum with a commercial ELISA kit. Ficoll density gradient centrifugation was used to isolate peripheral blood mononuclear cells from blood. For over 5 donors, bulk peripheral blood T-cell repertoires were additionally sequenced from unsorted PBMC. cDNA synthesis was primed from the TCR beta constant segment and was followed by two successive PCR amplification steps. Illumina HiSeq 2000/2500, MiSeq or NextSeq was used to sequence libraries as 2 x 150 bp reads. MIGEC was used to demultiplex reads and group the reads by UMI, and MiTCR was used to assemble and quantify clonotypes. To remove erroneous sequences, TCR cDNA sequences were retained only when supported by two or more reads. The tcR package was used for downstream repertoire analysis, and clonotypes were matched across fractions by CDR3 nucleotide sequence plus V segment. VDJmatch was used to annotate antigen specificity against VDJdb, with one amino acid substitution in CDR3 allowed.

Sequencing was performed on PBMCs from blood, taken on the day of vaccination. The sequence joins TRBV4-2 to TRBJ2-5; 8 nucleotides in the junction match TRBD1. The receptor was derived from a man between 50 and 59 years old who received an inactivated influenza vaccine. Donor details come from another sample of the same person, matched by shared clones. DNA sequence: TGTGCCAGCAGCCAAGATTGGGCAAGACCTGGGACAGGACAAGAGACCCAGTACTTC. Its product reads: CASSQDWARPGTGQETQYF.